The 30 T cell receptor beta chains listed next were all sequenced from one sample in a study of T cell clonality in common variable immunodeficiency. Findings and limits, study-wide: In common variable immunodeficiency, TCR beta chains reportedly carried fewer deletions and N-nucleotide insertions.

Sequenced by immunoSEQ multiplex PCR; TCRdb stores in-frame clones only, minus some. Listed for the sample are approximately 30,000 clones, none seen a single time. Antigens of these TCRs are unknown. The sample was peripheral blood mononuclear cells. These receptor sequences come from a human donor with common variable immunodeficiency.

This clone occurred a few times. Coverage ceases 3 residues before the CDR3 finishes, and the germline J gene fills in the end. The J gene is TRBJ2-1, the V gene TRBV19; 8 bases are a match to TRBD2. Unmatched junction bases numbered 5, after V lost 1 base and J lost 9 bases. CDR1 LNHDA and CDR2 SQIVND come from the germline V gene (reference sequence). CDR3 length: 14 residues. CDR3 bases read: TGTGCCAGTAGTATAGCGGGAGGGGAGAGTGAG. This sequence encodes CASSIAGGESE. The CDR3 as a whole reads CASSIAGGESEQFF.

This clone was counted between two and nine times. The read falls 3 residues short of the CDR3 end, and the missing part is taken from the germline J gene. The chain has TRBV7-7 and TRBJ2-1, with D perhaps TRBD1 (6 bases). Trimming shortened V by 3 bases and J by 0 bases, and 9 bases separated the two germline ends. CDR3 length: 15 amino acids. CDR1 SSHAT and CDR2 FNYEAQ come from the germline V gene (reference sequence). The covered CDR3 bases are TGTGCCAGCAGCTTGGGGGACAACTCCTACAATGAG. Its protein product is CASSLGDNSYNE. The full CDR3 protein is CASSLGDNSYNEQFF. The variable domain in full, with the rest retrieved from reference TRBV7-7 and TRBJ2-1, is GAGVSQSPRYKVTKRGQDVTLRCDPISSHATLYWYQQALGQGPEFLTYFNYEAQPDKSGLPSDRFSAERPEGSISTLTIQRTEQRDSAMYRCASSLGDNSYNEQFFGPGTRLTVL.

Concerning this clone: The read ends 3 residues before the CDR3 terminus; that terminus is restored from the germline J gene. The V gene is TRBV18, the J gene TRBJ1-1; 8 nucleotides line up with TRBD1. The CDR3 is 15 amino acids. Per germline, CDR1 KGHSH and CDR2 LQKENI. The ends lost 4 bases at V and 1 base at J; junction bases unmatched: 5. CDR3 sequence: CASSLGQGRNTEAFF. The covered CDR3 bases are TGTGCCAGCTCACTCGGACAGGGAAGGAACACTGAA.

To note about this clone: With the read ending 3 residues before the CDR3 end, the germline J gene is used to fill in that end. The chain carries TRBV23-1 and TRBJ2-7; 8 bases agree with TRBD2. TRBV23-1 is an ORF for which the function is uncertain. The CDR3 runs to 17 residues. V shed 2 bases, J shed 0 bases, and the junction held 9 bases outside the gene matches. CDR3 protein: CASSQPDGGTSSYEQYF. The part of the CDR3 DNA that was read is TGCGCCAGCAGTCAACCCGATGGAGGGACTAGCTCCTACGAG.

The table lists this clone with a few counts. The read gets to within 3 residues of the CDR3 end, and the germline J gene fills in the rest. The gene calls are TRBV7-2 and TRBJ1-2; 9 bases agree with TRBD1. V shed 1 base, J shed 7 bases, and the junction held 7 bases outside the gene matches. Germline V gene data show CDR1 as SGHTA and CDR2 as FQGNSA. This CDR3 is 15 amino acids long. This CDR3 reads CASSLGGWTGVGYTF. The DNA read from the CDR3 is TGTGCCAGCAGCTTAGGGGGGTGGACAGGGGTTGGC.

Comment on this clone: The CDR3 is cut off 3 residues early in the read; its end comes from the germline J gene. The same CDR3 also results from other DNA sequences found in this sample. V gene TRBV18 combines with J gene TRBJ1-3; D remains unclear. The CDR3 is 15 residues long. Trimming cost V 0 bases and J 0 bases, with 6 bases left between them. Looked up from germline, CDR1 is KGHSH and CDR2 is LQKENI. The sequenced CDR3 bases are TGTGCCAGCTCACCACCGGTAGACTCTGGAAACACC. Residues: CASSPPVDSGNT. The whole CDR3 protein is CASSPPVDSGNTIYF. Full variable domain (missing parts from reference TRBV18 and TRBJ1-3): NAGVMQNPRHLVRRRGQEARLRCSPMKGHSHVYWYRQLPEEGLKFMVYLQKENIIDESGMPKERFSAEFPKEGPSILRIQQVVRGDSAAYFCASSPPVDSGNTIYFGEGSWLTVV.

This clone was recorded a few times. With the read ending 3 residues before the CDR3 end, the germline J gene is used to fill in that end. The V gene is TRBV11-3, the J gene TRBJ2-7, with a weak D call TRBD1 (5 bases). V dropped 6 bases and J dropped 3 bases, with 12 bases sitting between them. The CDR3 contains 13 residues. Germline CDR1 SGHNT, CDR2 YENEEA. CDR3 protein: CASSRQPGYEQYF. The CDR3 bases that were read are TGTGCCAGCAGTAGACAGCCAGGCTACGAG.

As concerns this clone: The read falls 3 residues short of the CDR3 end, and the missing part is taken from the germline J gene. The V call is TRBV5-1, the J call TRBJ1-6; 7 bases are shared with TRBD1. This CDR3 region has 14 residues. CDR1 is SGHRS and CDR2 is YFSETQ in the germline V gene. J was trimmed by 10 bases and V by 4 bases; bases with no gene match: 8. The CDR3 protein is CASSRGQLGSPLHF. Incomplete CDR3 DNA: TGCGCCAGCAGCCGGGGACAGCTAGGGTCACCC.

A remark on this clone: The sequence runs out 3 residues before the end of the CDR3; the remainder is reconstructed from the germline J gene. This chain joins TRBV7-3 and TRBJ2-1, with D unclear. V was clipped by 0 bases and J by 0 bases, with 12 bases between them. Looked up from germline, CDR1 is SGHTA and CDR2 is FQGTGA. The CDR3 totals 17 residues. CDR3 DNA (partial): TGTGCCAGCAGCTTAACGAAGGGCATAAGCTCCTACAATGAG. Protein: CASSLTKGISSYNE. The full CDR3 protein reads CASSLTKGISSYNEQFF.

About this clone itself: The read terminates 3 residues ahead of where the CDR3 ends, so the germline J gene completes it. The gene calls are TRBV7-9 and TRBJ2-7; no firm D call. Trimming cost V 5 bases and J 4 bases, with 9 bases left between them. The CDR3 loop spans 12 amino acids. Germline V CDR1 and CDR2: SEHNR, FQNEAQ (reference sequence). The part of the CDR3 DNA that was read is TGTGCCAGCAGCATGACACAGTACGAG. It yields the protein CASSMTQYE. The CDR3, in full, reads CASSMTQYEQYF.

Concerning this clone itself: The read ends 3 residues shy of where the CDR3 ends; the end is completed using the germline J gene. The genes are TRBV5-1 and TRBJ2-2; D not certain. CDR3 length: 15 amino acids. V was cut by 0 bases and J by 1 base, with 7 bases left in between. Per germline, CDR1 SGHRS and CDR2 YFSETQ. The CDR3 spells CASSLAWQNTGELFF. The CDR3 bases that were read are TGCGCCAGCAGCTTGGCATGGCAGAACACCGGGGAG.

With regard to this clone: The CDR3 extends 3 residues past the end of the read, so its final part is completed from the germline J gene. This rearrangement joins TRBV19 to TRBJ2-1; perhaps TRBD2 as D (6 bases). V was cut by 11 bases and J by 5 bases, with 25 bases left in between. Germline V gene lookup returns CDR1 LNHDA and CDR2 SQIVND (reference sequence). The CDR3 loop spans 16 amino acids. This CDR3 reads CASRISSASANNEQFF. The covered CDR3 bases are TGTGCCTCAAGGATCTCGTCCGCTAGCGCCAACAATGAG.

With regard to this clone: The read ends 3 residues shy of where the CDR3 ends; the end is completed using the germline J gene. The rearrangement links TRBV7-6 to TRBJ2-7; 9 positions agree with TRBD1. Germline lookup yields CDR1 SGHVS and CDR2 FNYEAQ. After removal of 3 bases from V and 6 bases from J, the junction contained 3 bases not matched to a gene. This CDR3 is built from 13 residues. The CDR3 sequence is CASSFGQGSEQYF. The covered CDR3 bases are TGTGCCAGCAGCTTCGGACAGGGGAGCGAG.

Concerning this clone: Coverage ceases 3 residues before the CDR3 finishes, and the germline J gene fills in the end. The J gene is TRBJ2-7, the V gene TRBV19, with D possibly TRBD1 on 6 matching bases. The V gene lost 5 bases and the J gene lost 2 bases, with 13 bases spanning the gap. The CDR3 is 14 amino acids. In germline, CDR1 is LNHDA, CDR2 SQIVND (reference sequence). This chain's CDR3 is CASSPRDKPYEQYF. The part of the CDR3 DNA that was read is TGTGCCAGTAGTCCTCGGGACAAACCCTACGAG.

The table lists this clone with a few counts. The CDR3 goes on 3 residues after the read ends, and that part is filled in from the germline J gene. This rearrangement joins TRBV5-1 to TRBJ2-2; 10 nucleotides line up with TRBD2. This CDR3 region has 17 residues. Germline values: CDR1 SGHRS, CDR2 YFSETQ. V lost 5 bases and J lost 4; bases outside the gene matches: 11. The covered CDR3 bases are TGCGCCAGCAGACACACTCTAGCGGGAGAGTTCACCGGGGAG. Residues: CASRHTLAGEFTGE. The entire CDR3 is CASRHTLAGEFTGELFF.

This clone was seen only a few times. CDR3 DNA (partial): TGTGCCAGCAGTGCGCGACTAGCGGGAGCCTACAATGAG. Residues: CASSARLAGAYNE. The entire CDR3 protein is CASSARLAGAYNEQFF. This chain links TRBV6-1 with TRBJ2-1; the match to TRBD2 covers 12 bases. The DNA ends 3 residues before the CDR3 does, and the rest of the CDR3 is filled in from the germline J gene. CDR1 is MNHNS, CDR2 SASEGT, per germline. Trimming removed 4 bases from V and 2 bases from J; junction bases left unmatched: 3. This CDR3 region has 16 residues.

This clone was detected a few times. The read comes to an end 3 residues before the CDR3 does, leaving the germline J gene to fill in the end. The rearrangement joins TRBV5-1 to TRBJ2-7; 8 bases are a match to TRBD1. Germline V gene lookup returns CDR1 SGHRS and CDR2 YFSETQ. J lost 5 bases, V lost 1 base, and 8 bases had no gene match. CDR3 length: 15 amino acids. CDR3 amino acids: CASSLSAGGLNEQYF. CDR3 DNA (partial): TGCGCCAGCAGCTTGTCGGCAGGGGGCCTGAACGAG.

This clone was detected many times. The CDR3 extends 3 residues past the end of the read, so its final part is completed from the germline J gene. The V and J genes are TRBV5-1 and TRBJ2-5; 8 bases align to TRBD1. Germline assignment: CDR1 SGHRS and CDR2 YFSETQ. The CDR3 length is 15 residues. V lost 4 bases to trimming and J lost 1 base; unmatched junction nucleotides: 6. CDR3 sequence reads: CASSQNRGSQETQYF. The CDR3 DNA, read in part, is TGCGCCAGCAGCCAAAACAGGGGGTCCCAAGAGACC. The full variable domain, completed using reference TRBV5-1 and TRBJ2-5, is KAGVTQTPRYLIKTRGQQVTLSCSPISGHRSVSWYQQTPGQGLQFLFEYFSETQRNKGNFPGRFSGRQFSNSRSEMNVSTLELGDSALYLCASSQNRGSQETQYFGPGTRLLVL.

This clone has at least ten counts. The read comes to an end 3 residues before the CDR3 does, leaving the germline J gene to fill in the end. V and J are TRBV28 and TRBJ1-3; a weak D match, TRBD1 (6 bases). Germline V gives CDR1 MDHEN, CDR2 SYDVKM. V lost 6 bases to trimming and J lost 7 bases, with 19 bases between them. The CDR3 is 15 residues long. The CDR3 bases that were read are TGTGCCAGCAGCCAGGGATATAGGGGGGGGAACACC. It specifies CASSQGYRGGNT. The full CDR3 is CASSQGYRGGNTIYF.

This clone was seen many times. The read halts 3 residues ahead of the CDR3 end, with the missing end drawn from the germline J gene. V is TRBV19 and J is TRBJ2-6; a possible D gene is TRBD2 (5 bases). There are 15 residues in the CDR3. Looked up from germline, CDR1 is LNHDA and CDR2 is SQIVND (reference sequence). V was clipped by 8 bases and J by 1 base, with 12 bases between them. This CDR3 reads CASLSRGSGANVLTF. Partial CDR3 DNA: TGTGCCAGTCTAAGTCGGGGTTCTGGGGCCAACGTC.

As concerns this clone: The sequenced fragment ends 3 residues before the CDR3 boundary, so the rest is inferred from the germline J gene. The chain uses TRBV20-1 and TRBJ2-7; D might be TRBD1 or TRBD2, each matching 5 bases. Germline V gene sequence: CDR1 DFQATT, CDR2 SNEGSKA (reference sequence). CDR3 length: 14 residues. V shed 0 bases and J shed 4 bases, with 13 bases lying between them. CDR3 amino acids: CSARDRVGDYEQYF. CDR3 bases read: TGCAGTGCTAGAGACAGGGTGGGAGATTACGAG.

The sequenced part of the CDR3 DNA is TGCGCCAGCAGCTTGGCGACGGGACTAGCGGGAAGATCCTCCTACGAG. It encodes CASSLATGLAGRSSYE. The entire CDR3 protein reads CASSLATGLAGRSSYEQYF. The chain employs TRBV5-1 and TRBJ2-7; 13 nucleotides align to TRBD2. The read ends 3 residues before the CDR3 terminus; that terminus is restored from the germline J gene. With V trimmed by 0 bases and J by 0 bases, 9 bases remained unmatched. CDR1 and CDR2 from the germline V gene are SGHRS and YFSETQ. The CDR3 extends over 19 amino acids.

Comments on this clone: The CDR3 end falls 3 residues outside the read, so it is completed with the germline J gene. This chain links TRBV18 with TRBJ1-5; 7 nucleotides match TRBD1. The CDR3 totals 16 residues. Germline values: CDR1 KGHSH, CDR2 LQKENI. J was trimmed by 5 bases and V by 3 bases; bases with no gene match: 10. The CDR3 bases that were read are TGTGCCAGCTCACCGGGGAACAGGGGTGCGTATCAGCCC. This gives the protein CASSPGNRGAYQP. The complete CDR3 protein is CASSPGNRGAYQPQHF.

The table lists this clone with a few counts. The read ends 3 residues shy of where the CDR3 ends; the end is completed using the germline J gene. J is TRBJ1-1 and V is TRBV7-3; perhaps TRBD1 as D (6 bases). The CDR3 is 13 amino acids. V lost 8 bases and J 1 base, leaving 11 bases between the germline ends. Germline CDR1 reads SGHTA; CDR2 reads FQGTGA. CDR3 DNA, as far as it was read: TGTGCCAGCGCTTCAGGGGCGAACACTGAA. It translates to CASASGANTE. The CDR3 in full is CASASGANTEAFF. Filled out from reference TRBV7-3 and TRBJ1-1, the complete variable domain reads GAGVSQTPSNKVTEKGKYVELRCDPISGHTALYWYRQSLGQGPEFLIYFQGTGAADDSGLPNDRFFAVRPEGSVSTLKIQRTERGDSAVYLCASASGANTEAFFGQGTRLTVV.

The CDR3 here is CASSPGTSNNEQFF. CDR3 bases read: TGTGCCAGCAGTCCCGGGACTAGCAACAATGAG. The chain links TRBV2 to TRBJ2-1; 9 bases align to TRBD2. The DNA ends 3 residues before the CDR3 does, and the rest of the CDR3 is filled in from the germline J gene. CDR1 and CDR2 (germline): SNHLY, FYNNEI. The CDR3 runs to 14 residues. V trimming: 5 bases; J trimming: 5 bases; junction bases outside the gene matches: 4.

As to this clone: The CDR3 end is not reached by the read, which stops 3 residues before it; the germline J gene fills it in. V usage is TRBV7-9 and J usage is TRBJ2-2; D possibly corresponds to TRBD1 (6 bases). V dropped 6 bases and J dropped 2 bases, with 13 bases sitting between them. The CDR3 runs 15 residues. Germline V gene lookup returns CDR1 SEHNR and CDR2 FQNEAQ (reference sequence). The CDR3 bases that were read are TGTGCCAGCAGAGTTGCCAGGGGCAACACCGGGGAG. Translation gives CASRVARGNTGE. The entire CDR3 sequence reads CASRVARGNTGELFF.

This clone was picked up a small number of times. The read falls 3 residues short of the CDR3 end, and the missing part is taken from the germline J gene. This rearrangement joins TRBV7-6 to TRBJ2-3, with no clear D. This CDR3 has 14 amino acids. Trimming stripped 1 base from V and 5 bases from J, with 10 bases between. Germline V lookup: CDR1 SGHVS, CDR2 FNYEAQ. The CDR3 protein is CASSLGSKGDTQYF. The covered CDR3 bases are TGTGCCAGCAGCTTAGGGAGTAAGGGAGATACG.

There are a few counts of this clone. The read ends 3 residues before the CDR3 terminus; that terminus is restored from the germline J gene. The rearrangement uses TRBV19 and TRBJ2-5; TRBD2 matches at 10 bases. Looked up from germline, CDR1 is LNHDA and CDR2 is SQIVND (reference sequence). The length of the CDR3 is 16 residues. V lost 3 bases to trimming and J lost 5 bases; unmatched junction nucleotides: 9. Here the CDR3 reads CASSISGGERGETQYF. CDR3 DNA (partial): TGTGCCAGTAGTATCAGCGGGGGGGAGAGGGGGGAGACC.

This clone showed up many times. The read gets to within 3 residues of the CDR3 end, and the germline J gene fills in the rest. The rearrangement joins TRBV10-3 to TRBJ1-4; tentatively, D is TRBD1 (6 bases). This CDR3 has 15 residues. The ends were cut back, 3 bases at V and 0 bases at J, with 8 bases in the middle. In germline, CDR1 is ENHRY, CDR2 SYGVKD. The CDR3: CAISDRGATNEKLFF. Incomplete CDR3 DNA: TGTGCCATCAGTGACAGGGGTGCAACTAATGAAAAA.

The table lists this clone with many counts. The read finishes 3 residues shy of the CDR3 end, and the germline J gene is used to complete it. The gene calls are TRBV7-6 and TRBJ2-1; D call uncertain. Germline V gene sequence: CDR1 SGHVS, CDR2 FNYEAQ. This CDR3 has 12 residues. Trimming took off 5 bases at V and 7 bases at J, with 9 bases between the two ends. The CDR3 is CASSHQLNEQFF. The sequenced CDR3 bases are TGTGCCAGCAGCCACCAACTAAATGAG.